The 5 T cell receptor beta chains below all came from one sample that was sequenced in a study of T-cell reconstitution after alpha-beta-depleted transplantation in children. Preparation of the TCRbeta library was carried out with unique molecular identifiers. TCRdb re-analysed the PCR reads in MiXCR, keeping a single row per CDR3 protein. The sample shows some 600,000 distinct CDR3 sequences, approximately 17% of them seen only once. Sequenced here: PBMCs from the stem cell graft donor, sampled from the stem cell graft. The receptors were gathered from a human donor who donated a stem cell graft to a child with acute myeloid leukemia.

The chain is built from TRBV5-1 and TRBJ2-1, with 10 bases fitting TRBD1. The junction had 4 bases not matched to a gene; V was cut back by 1 base and J by 3 bases. The CDR3 has 16 amino acids. Germline values: CDR1 SGHRS, CDR2 YFSETQ. DNA of the CDR3: TGCGCCAGCAGCTTGCGACAGGGGGCCTACTACAATGAGCAGTTCTTC. Its protein is CASSLRQGAYYNEQFF.

On this clonotype itself: A read error may be the cause here, since a much bigger clone is one base away. The J gene is TRBJ1-1, the V gene TRBV12-3 or TRBV12-4; weak D call: TRBD1 (5 bases). CDR3 length equals 12 residues. V was clipped by 7 bases and J by 8 bases, with 14 bases between them. The CDR3 nucleotides are TGTGCCAGCACCTGGGGCGTTGCGGAAGCTTTCTTT. This sequence encodes CASTWGVAEAFF.

Ten or more counts support this clonotype. The chain carries TRBV6-5 and TRBJ1-1; unclear D gene. The germline V gene has CDR1 MNHEY and CDR2 SVGAGI. This CDR3 is 14 amino acids long. The germline V and J ends were trimmed by 2 bases and 1 base, with 8 bases remaining between them. CDR3 sequence: CASSYRTSNTEAFF. For the CDR3, the DNA is TGTGCCAGCAGTTACCGGACTTCGAACACTGAAGCTTTCTTT.

DNA for the CDR3: TGTGCCAGCAGCCCAATCACCGGGACAGGGGCCCCGCTGGGCTACACCTTC. This encodes CASSPITGTGAPLGYTF. The chain joins TRBV7-9 to TRBJ1-2, with 10 positions matching TRBD1. The CDR3 has 17 residues. The V gene end was trimmed by 5 bases and the J gene end by 8 bases; junction bases not matched to a gene: 17. Looked up from germline, CDR1 is SEHNR and CDR2 is FQNEAQ (reference sequence).

The J gene is TRBJ2-1, the V gene TRBV7-2, with 8 bases fitting TRBD2. J was trimmed by 7 bases and V by 5 bases; bases with no gene match: 7. The CDR3 length is 14 residues. Germline loops: CDR1 SGHTA, CDR2 FQGNSA. The CDR3 loop reads CASSPFAGGNEQFF. In DNA, the CDR3 is TGTGCCAGCAGCCCCTTCGCGGGGGGAAATGAGCAGTTCTTC. The variable domain in full, completed from reference TRBV7-2 and TRBJ2-1, reads GAGVSQSPSNKVTEKGKDVELRCDPISGHTALYWYRQSLGQGLEFLIYFQGNSAPDKSGLPSDRFSAERTGGSVSTLTIQRTQQEDSAVYLCASSPFAGGNEQFFGPGTRLTVL.